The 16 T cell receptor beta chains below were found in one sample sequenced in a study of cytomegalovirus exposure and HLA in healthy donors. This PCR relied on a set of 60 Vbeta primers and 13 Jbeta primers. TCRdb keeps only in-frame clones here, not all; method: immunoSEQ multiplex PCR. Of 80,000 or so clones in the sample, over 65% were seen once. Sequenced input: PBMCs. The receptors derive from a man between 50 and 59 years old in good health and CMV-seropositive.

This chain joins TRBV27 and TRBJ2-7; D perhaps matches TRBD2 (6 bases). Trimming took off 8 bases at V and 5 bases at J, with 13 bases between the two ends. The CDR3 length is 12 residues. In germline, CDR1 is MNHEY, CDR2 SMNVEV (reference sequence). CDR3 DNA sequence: TGTGCCAGCGGGGGGTGGGGTAACGAGCAGTACTTC. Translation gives CASGGWGNEQYF.

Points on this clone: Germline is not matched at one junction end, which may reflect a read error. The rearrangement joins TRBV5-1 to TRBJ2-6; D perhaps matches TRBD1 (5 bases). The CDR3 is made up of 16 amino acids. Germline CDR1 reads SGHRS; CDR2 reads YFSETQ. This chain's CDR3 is CASSLPADSGANGLTF. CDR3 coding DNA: TGCGCCAGCAGCTTGCCGGCCGACTCTGGGGCCAACGGCCTGACTTTC.

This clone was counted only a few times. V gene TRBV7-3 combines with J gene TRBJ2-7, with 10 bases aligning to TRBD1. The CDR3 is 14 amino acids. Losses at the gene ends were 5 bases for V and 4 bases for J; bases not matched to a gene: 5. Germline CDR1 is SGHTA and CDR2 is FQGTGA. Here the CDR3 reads CASSPLGQGYEQYF. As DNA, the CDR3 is TGTGCCAGCAGCCCCTTGGGACAGGGGTACGAGCAGTACTTC.

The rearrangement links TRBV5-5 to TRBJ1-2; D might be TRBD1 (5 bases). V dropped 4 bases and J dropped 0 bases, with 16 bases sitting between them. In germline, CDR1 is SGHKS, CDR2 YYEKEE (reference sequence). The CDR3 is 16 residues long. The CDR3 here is CASSPEPWGANYGYTF. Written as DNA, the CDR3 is TGTGCCAGCAGCCCGGAGCCCTGGGGGGCTAACTATGGCTACACCTTC.

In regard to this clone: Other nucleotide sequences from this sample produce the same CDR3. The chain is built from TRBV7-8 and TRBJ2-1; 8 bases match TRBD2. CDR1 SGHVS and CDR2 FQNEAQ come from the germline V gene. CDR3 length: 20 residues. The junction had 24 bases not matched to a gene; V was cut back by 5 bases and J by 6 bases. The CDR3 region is CASSQRSRGLAISRTNEQFF. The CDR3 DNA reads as TGTGCCAGCAGCCAGAGATCTAGAGGACTAGCTATCTCCCGGACCAATGAGCAGTTCTTC.

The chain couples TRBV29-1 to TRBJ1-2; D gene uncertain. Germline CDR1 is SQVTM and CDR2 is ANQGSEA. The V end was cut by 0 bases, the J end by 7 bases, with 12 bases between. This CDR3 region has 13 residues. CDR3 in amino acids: CSVEEDQATGYTF. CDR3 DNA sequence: TGCAGCGTTGAAGAAGACCAGGCTACTGGCTACACCTTC.

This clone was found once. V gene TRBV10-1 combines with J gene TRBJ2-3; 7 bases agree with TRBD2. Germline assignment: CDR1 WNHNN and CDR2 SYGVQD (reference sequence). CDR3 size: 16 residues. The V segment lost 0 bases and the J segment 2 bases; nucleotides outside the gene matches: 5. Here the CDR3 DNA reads TGCGCCAGCAGTGAGTCGGCTAGCGGATTCACAGATACGCAGTATTTT. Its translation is CASSESASGFTDTQYF.

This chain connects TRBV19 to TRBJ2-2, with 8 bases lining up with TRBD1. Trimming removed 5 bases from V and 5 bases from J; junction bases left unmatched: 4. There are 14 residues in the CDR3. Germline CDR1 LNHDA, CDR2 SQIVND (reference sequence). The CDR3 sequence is CASSLQGATGELFF. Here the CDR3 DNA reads TGTGCCAGTAGTCTTCAGGGGGCGACCGGGGAGCTGTTTTTT. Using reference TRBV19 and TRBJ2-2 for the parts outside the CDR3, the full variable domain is DGGITQSPKYLFRKEGQNVTLSCEQNLNHDAMYWYRQDPGQGLRLIYYSQIVNDFQKGDIAEGYSVSREKKESFPLTVTSAQKNPTAFYLCASSLQGATGELFFGEGSRLTVL.

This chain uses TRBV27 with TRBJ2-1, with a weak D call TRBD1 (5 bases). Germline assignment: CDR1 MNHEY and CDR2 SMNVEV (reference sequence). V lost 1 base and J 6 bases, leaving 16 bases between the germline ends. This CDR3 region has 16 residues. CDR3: CASSLYWGSAANEQFF. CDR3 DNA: TGTGCCAGCAGTTTATACTGGGGCTCGGCGGCCAATGAGCAGTTCTTC.

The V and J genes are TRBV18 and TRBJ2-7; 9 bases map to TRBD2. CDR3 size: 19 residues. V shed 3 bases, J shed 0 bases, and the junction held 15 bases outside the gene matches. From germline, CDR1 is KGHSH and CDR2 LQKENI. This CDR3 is CASSPSLAGRGANSYEQYF. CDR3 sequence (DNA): TGTGCCAGCTCACCCTCCCTAGCGGGAAGGGGGGCAAACTCCTACGAGCAGTACTTC. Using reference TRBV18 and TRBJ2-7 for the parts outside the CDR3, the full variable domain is NAGVMQNPRHLVRRRGQEARLRCSPMKGHSHVYWYRQLPEEGLKFMVYLQKENIIDESGMPKERFSAEFPKEGPSILRIQQVVRGDSAAYFCASSPSLAGRGANSYEQYFGPGTRLTVT.

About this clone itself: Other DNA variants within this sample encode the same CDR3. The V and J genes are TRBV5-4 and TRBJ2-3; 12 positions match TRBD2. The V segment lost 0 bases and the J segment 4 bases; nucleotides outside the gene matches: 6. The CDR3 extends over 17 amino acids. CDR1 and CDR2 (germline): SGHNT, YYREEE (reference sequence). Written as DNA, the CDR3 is TGTGCCAGCAGCTTGGCGTCTAGCGGGAGGGTATCAGATACGCAGTATTTT. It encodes CASSLASSGRVSDTQYF.

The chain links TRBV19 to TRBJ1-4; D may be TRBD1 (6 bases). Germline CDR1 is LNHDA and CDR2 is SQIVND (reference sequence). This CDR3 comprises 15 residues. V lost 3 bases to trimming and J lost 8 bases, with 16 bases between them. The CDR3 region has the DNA TGTGCCAGTAGTATGGGGGCTGGTAATTCCGAAAAACTGTTTTTT. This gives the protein CASSMGAGNSEKLFF.

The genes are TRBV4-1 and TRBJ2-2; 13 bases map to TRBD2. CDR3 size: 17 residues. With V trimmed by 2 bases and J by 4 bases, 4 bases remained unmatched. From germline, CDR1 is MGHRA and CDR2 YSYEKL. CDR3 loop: CASSQSRLAGGTGELFF. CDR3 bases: TGCGCCAGCAGCCAAAGCCGACTAGCGGGAGGCACCGGGGAGCTGTTTTTT.

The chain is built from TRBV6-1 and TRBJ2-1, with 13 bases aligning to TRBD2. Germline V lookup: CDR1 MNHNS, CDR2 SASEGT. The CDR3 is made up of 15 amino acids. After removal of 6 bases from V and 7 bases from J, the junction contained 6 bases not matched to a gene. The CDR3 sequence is CASRPGTSGKNEQFF. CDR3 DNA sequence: TGTGCCAGCAGGCCCGGGACTAGCGGGAAAAATGAGCAGTTCTTC.

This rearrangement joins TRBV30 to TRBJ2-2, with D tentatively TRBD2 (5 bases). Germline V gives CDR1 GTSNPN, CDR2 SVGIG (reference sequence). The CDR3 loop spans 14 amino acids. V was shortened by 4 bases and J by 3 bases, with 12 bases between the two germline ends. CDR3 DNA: TGTGCCTGGAAGGGAGACTCTGACACCGGGGAGCTGTTTTTT. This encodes CAWKGDSDTGELFF.

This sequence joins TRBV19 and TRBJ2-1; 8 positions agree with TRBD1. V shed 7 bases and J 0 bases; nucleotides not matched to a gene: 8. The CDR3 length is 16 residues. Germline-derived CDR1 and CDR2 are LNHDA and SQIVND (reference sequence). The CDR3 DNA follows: TGTGCCAGTAAGGCAGGGGGCGGTAACTCCTACAATGAGCAGTTCTTC. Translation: CASKAGGGNSYNEQFF.